The 21 T cell receptor beta chains reported below all come from one sample, sequenced in a study of CD8+ T cells in alopecia areata. This sample's treatment: oral pan-JAK inhibitor, 5-10 mg twice daily. TCR sequencing used cDNA made by reverse transcription of extracted RNA. Assay used: immunoSEQ multiplex PCR; TCRdb lists only in-frame clones, some missing. In the table there are 80,000 to 100,000 clones, 44% of which are singletons. The specimen was CD8+ T cells sorted from blood, collected at week 24, from a patient treated with tofacitinib. These receptors all come from a human donor with alopecia areata.

This clone was observed a handful of times. The J gene is TRBJ2-1, the V gene TRBV29-1; 10 nucleotides line up with TRBD2. The CDR3 has 14 residues. V dropped 4 bases and J dropped 9; count of bases not matched to a gene: 9. Per germline, CDR1 SQVTM and CDR2 ANQGSEA. CDR3 DNA: TGCAGCGTTGTTGGGCTAGCGGGAGTTACTGAGCAGTTCTTC. It codes for CSVVGLAGVTEQFF.

Points on this clone: The identical CDR3 is also encoded by other nucleotide sequences in the sample. The rearrangement joins TRBV7-2 to TRBJ2-5; D remains ambiguous. V lost 6 bases to trimming and J lost 1 base, with 12 bases between them. Germline assignment: CDR1 SGHTA and CDR2 FQGNSA. This CDR3 is 14 amino acids long. The CDR3 loop reads CASSLTGLQETQYF. The CDR3 DNA reads as TGTGCCAGCAGTCTAACCGGGCTCCAAGAGACCCAGTACTTC.

V is TRBV5-1 and J is TRBJ2-7; D possibly matches TRBD1 or TRBD2 (5 bases each). The V end was cut by 2 bases, the J end by 5 bases, with 8 bases between. Per germline, CDR1 SGHRS and CDR2 YFSETQ. This CDR3 is built from 12 residues. This CDR3 reads CASSFGANEQYF. The CDR3 region has the DNA TGCGCCAGCAGCTTCGGGGCTAACGAGCAGTACTTC.

This sequence joins TRBV9 and TRBJ1-1; no reliable D call. V was trimmed by 4 bases and J by 4 bases, leaving 11 bases between them. The CDR3 sequence is 13 residues long. CDR1 and CDR2 from the germline V gene are SGDLS and YYNGEE. The CDR3 protein is CASSLAYGTEAFF. The CDR3 DNA sequence: TGTGCCAGCAGCCTAGCCTACGGCACTGAAGCTTTCTTT.

The chain joins TRBV27 to TRBJ2-7, with D perhaps given as TRBD1 or TRBD2 (5 bases each). The germline V gene encodes CDR1 MNHEY and CDR2 SMNVEV (reference sequence). This CDR3 contains 13 residues. The V end lost 4 bases, the J end lost 2 bases, and 9 bases lay between the germline ends. CDR3 DNA: TGTGCCAGCAGTTCCGGGGCAACCTACGAGCAGTACTTC. This codes for CASSSGATYEQYF.

The chain carries TRBV27 and TRBJ2-6; D unresolved. Germline CDR1 MNHEY, CDR2 SMNVEV (reference sequence). V was pared by 3 bases and J by 0 bases, with 6 bases between. The CDR3 totals 15 residues. This CDR3 is CASSFGISGANVLTF. CDR3 DNA: TGTGCCAGCAGTTTTGGGATCTCTGGGGCCAACGTCCTGACTTTC. The complete variable domain, with remaining parts taken from reference TRBV27 and TRBJ2-6, reads EAQVTQNPRYLITVTGKKLTVTCSQNMNHEYMSWYRQDPGLGLRQIYYSMNVEVTDKGDVPEGYKVSRKEKRNFPLILESPSPNQTSLYFCASSFGISGANVLTFGAGSRLTVL.

The chain is built from TRBV30 and TRBJ1-1, with D maybe TRBD1 (5 bases). V shed 3 bases and J shed 1 base, with 15 bases lying between them. Germline CDR1 GTSNPN, CDR2 SVGIG (reference sequence). There are 15 residues in the CDR3. As DNA, the CDR3 is TGTGCCTGGAGAGAAACAGGAGAAACGAACACTGAAGCTTTCTTT. It yields the protein CAWRETGETNTEAFF.

A few counts support this clone. CDR3 sequence reads: CASSSKGGEKLFF. DNA for the CDR3: TGTGCCAGCAGCTCCAAGGGAGGCGAAAAACTGTTTTTT. This sequence joins TRBV6-5 and TRBJ1-4; D uncertain. Germline CDR1 and CDR2: MNHEY and SVGAGI. V dropped 6 bases and J dropped 8 bases, with 13 bases sitting between them. This CDR3 region has 13 residues.

This sequence joins TRBV19 and TRBJ2-5; 7 bases are shared with TRBD2. Germline CDR1 reads LNHDA; CDR2 reads SQIVND (reference sequence). The V and J ends lost 5 bases and 1 base, in that order; junction bases with no gene match: 7. The CDR3 is 15 residues long. In DNA form, the CDR3 reads TGTGCCAGTAGTTCCGACGGGACTATCCAAGAGACCCAGTACTTC. Protein: CASSSDGTIQETQYF.

This chain uses TRBV11-1 with TRBJ2-2; 9 nucleotides match TRBD1. V was pared by 1 base and J by 2 bases, with 5 bases of the junction left unmatched. This CDR3 comprises 17 residues. Germline V gene data show CDR1 as SGHAT and CDR2 as FQDESV (reference sequence). In DNA form, the CDR3 reads TGTGCCAGCAGCTTAGAGGGGACAGGGATCAACACCGGGGAGCTGTTTTTT. Translated: CASSLEGTGINTGELFF.

V usage is TRBV7-9 and J usage is TRBJ2-1, with 7 bases lining up with TRBD2. Losses at the gene ends were 7 bases for V and 15 bases for J; bases not matched to a gene: 15. The CDR3 runs 13 residues. From germline, CDR1 is SEHNR and CDR2 FQNEAQ (reference sequence). CDR3 DNA sequence: TGTGCCAGCACCTTTGTCGAGCGGGAAACGACGTTCTTC. It encodes CASTFVERETTFF.

The chain employs TRBV6-5 and TRBJ2-4; tentative D call: TRBD2 (7 bases). V was shortened by 8 bases and J by 2 bases, with 13 bases between the two germline ends. The CDR3 length is 14 residues. The germline gives CDR1 MNHEY, CDR2 SVGAGI. For the CDR3, the DNA is TGTGCCAGCTCCGTCGGGGGGCCCAAAAACATTCAGTACTTC. Translating it yields CASSVGGPKNIQYF.

CDR3 coding DNA: TGTGCCAGCAGCACACTTGGGACAGCTAACTTTAATGAGCAGTTCTTC. It yields the protein CASSTLGTANFNEQFF. The genes are TRBV9 and TRBJ2-1; 7 nucleotides line up with TRBD1. The J segment lost 7 bases and the V segment lost 4 bases, leaving 14 bases of the junction unmatched. Germline CDR1 SGDLS, CDR2 YYNGEE. The CDR3 is 16 amino acids.

This clone was detected many times. The chain joins TRBV27 to TRBJ2-4; 12 nucleotides line up with TRBD2. V lost 3 bases, J lost 8 bases, and 14 bases stayed unmatched. The CDR3 is 18 amino acids. Germline V gene data show CDR1 as MNHEY and CDR2 as SMNVEV (reference sequence). CDR3 in DNA: TGTGCCAGCAGTTTTTCACACCAATTGACTAGCGGGAGACACATTCAGTACTTC. Amino acids: CASSFSHQLTSGRHIQYF.

V gene TRBV7-7 combines with J gene TRBJ2-7; 10 nucleotides agree with TRBD1. The CDR3 consists of 15 residues. With 6 bases clipped from V and 7 bases from J, the junction kept 12 bases outside the gene matches. Germline-derived CDR1 and CDR2 are SSHAT and FNYEAQ (reference sequence). CDR3 DNA sequence: TGTGCCAGCAGTCAAGGGACAGGGGCCTTAGGGGAGCAGTACTTC. Amino acid sequence: CASSQGTGALGEQYF.

The chain is built from TRBV5-1 and TRBJ2-1, with D maybe TRBD2 (6 bases). The CDR3 sequence is 14 residues long. V dropped 3 bases and J dropped 1 base, with 8 bases sitting between them. Germline CDR1 and CDR2: SGHRS and YFSETQ. The CDR3 nucleotides read TGCGCCAGCAGCTACAGCGGGTCCTACAATGAGCAGTTCTTC. It is translated as CASSYSGSYNEQFF.

This clone occurred a few times. The V gene is TRBV2, the J gene TRBJ2-2; 9 bases are shared with TRBD1. The junction had 6 bases not matched to a gene; V was cut back by 9 bases and J by 4 bases. CDR1 SNHLY and CDR2 FYNNEI come from the germline V gene. The CDR3 has 14 residues. The CDR3: CASLTGGGTGELFF. The CDR3 DNA follows: TGTGCCAGTCTCACAGGGGGCGGCACCGGGGAGCTGTTTTTT.

This clone appeared a few times. A far larger clone is just one base off, so this is likely a read error. Other DNA variants within this sample encode the same CDR3. The chain has TRBV5-5 and TRBJ2-1; D is possibly TRBD2 (5 bases). Trimming took off 4 bases at V and 6 bases at J, with 11 bases between the two ends. CDR3 length equals 13 residues. Per germline, CDR1 SGHKS and CDR2 YYEKEE (reference sequence). CDR3 nucleotide sequence: TGTGCCAGCAGCCAAGAGGGTTCCAATGAGCAGTTCTTC. Translated: CASSQEGSNEQFF.

This clone was seen a few times. CDR3 loop: CATLGGYNEQFF. The CDR3 nucleotides are TGTGCCACCCTGGGGGGATACAATGAGCAGTTCTTC. This chain connects TRBV19 to TRBJ2-1, with a possible D match to TRBD2 (6 bases). This CDR3 comprises 12 residues. Trimming pared 10 bases from V and 4 bases from J, leaving 11 bases between. Germline V gives CDR1 LNHDA, CDR2 SQIVND (reference sequence). Full variable domain (rest looked up from reference TRBV19 and TRBJ2-1): DGGITQSPKYLFRKEGQNVTLSCEQNLNHDAMYWYRQDPGQGLRLIYYSQIVNDFQKGDIAEGYSVSREKKESFPLTVTSAQKNPTAFYLCATLGGYNEQFFGPGTRLTVL.

This clone has only a few counts. CDR3 residues: CASSYATNEKLFF. The CDR3 region has the DNA TGTGCCAGCAGCTATGCAACTAATGAAAAACTGTTTTTT. V usage is TRBV7-9 and J usage is TRBJ1-4; D gene uncertain. V lost 4 bases and J 0 bases, leaving 3 bases between the germline ends. Germline CDR1 and CDR2: SEHNR and FQNEAQ (reference sequence). The CDR3 spans 13 residues. The full variable domain, with the rest looked up from reference TRBV7-9 and TRBJ1-4, is DTGVSQNPRHKITKRGQNVTFRCDPISEHNRLYWYRQTLGQGPEFLTYFQNEAQLEKSRLLSDRFSAERPKGSFSTLEIQRTEQGDSAMYLCASSYATNEKLFFGSGTQLSVL.

The CDR3 coding sequence is TGTGCCAGCAGTGATAGGGGTGGTGGAGATACGCAGTATTTT. It codes for CASSDRGGGDTQYF. The chain is built from TRBV25-1 and TRBJ2-3; D might be TRBD1 (5 bases). CDR3 length equals 14 residues. Trimming removed 3 bases at V and 5 bases at J, with 12 bases between. Germline V gene lookup returns CDR1 MGHDK and CDR2 SYGVNS.